A selection of T cell receptor beta chains follows, all from one sample in a study of beta chain features in type 1 diabetes. Assay used: immunoSEQ multiplex PCR; TCRdb lists only in-frame clones, some missing. Counted here are roughly 500,000 clones, about 32% occurring once; the ten biggest clones make up 0.06% to 0.07%. Sequencing was done on a sample of naive CD4+ T cells from blood. Receptors were obtained from a man younger than 35 in good health. Each CDR3 is given with its conserved first and last residue. The order of the fields is clone size, V gene, D gene, J gene, CDR3 protein, CDR3 DNA. D genes are given only for firm matches. Rows give clone size only sometimes, using once, few, many, or a class for an expanded clone.

-	TRBV5-5	-	TRBJ2-3	CASSSRTADGTDTQYF	TGTGCCAGCAGCTCACGGACCGCGGACGGCACAGATACGCAGTATTTT
-	TRBV7-7	-	TRBJ1-1	CASSLGRNTEAFF	TGTGCCAGCAGCTTAGGCAGGAACACTGAAGCTTTCTTT
-	TRBV13	-	TRBJ2-5	CASSFSGTLETQYF	TGTGCCAGCAGCTTTAGCGGTACTTTGGAGACCCAGTACTTC
few	TRBV7-3	-	TRBJ2-1	CASSSQGGVYNEQFF	TGTGCCAGCAGCTCCCAAGGGGGGGTCTACAATGAGCAGTTCTTC
few	TRBV30	-	TRBJ2-1	CAWSVQIAPRNEQFF	TGTGCCTGGAGTGTACAGATAGCTCCGCGTAATGAGCAGTTCTTC
few	TRBV9	-	TRBJ2-3	CASSPRLSGRVDTQYF	TGTGCCAGCAGCCCTAGGCTGAGCGGACGGGTGGATACGCAGTATTTT
-	TRBV9	-	TRBJ2-1	CASSVVAYSNEQFF	TGTGCCAGCAGCGTAGTTGCTTACTCCAATGAGCAGTTCTTC
-	TRBV5-4	-	TRBJ2-3	CASSLLKVGADTQYF	TGTGCCAGCAGCCTTTTGAAGGTTGGTGCAGATACGCAGTATTTT
few	TRBV30	-	TRBJ1-2	CAWSVSLQVLTNYGYTF	TGTGCCTGGAGTGTTAGTTTACAGGTTCTGACCAACTATGGCTACACCTTC
few	TRBV2	-	TRBJ2-1	CASSGTSYNEQFF	TGTGCCAGCAGTGGTACTAGCTACAATGAGCAGTTCTTC
few	TRBV14	TRBD2	TRBJ2-5	CASSQTAGAWETQYF	TGTGCCAGCAGCCAAACTGCGGGAGCTTGGGAGACCCAGTACTTC
-	TRBV5-1	TRBD2	TRBJ2-3	CASSPLGAGVVDTQYF	TGCGCCAGCAGCCCCTTGGGAGCGGGAGTTGTAGATACGCAGTATTTT
-	TRBV10-3	-	TRBJ2-2	CAISESNPGNTGELFF	TGTGCCATCAGTGAGTCGAACCCAGGGAACACCGGGGAGCTGTTTTTT
few	TRBV19	-	TRBJ1-2	CASSLNRIPNYGYTF	TGTGCCAGTAGCTTAAACAGGATCCCGAACTATGGCTACACCTTC
-	TRBV14	-	TRBJ2-3	CASSRDRTFTDTQYF	TGTGCCAGCAGCCGGGACCGAACCTTTACAGATACGCAGTATTTT
few	TRBV5-1	TRBD2	TRBJ2-7	CASRNGRALDEQYF	TGCGCCAGCAGGAACGGGAGGGCCCTGGACGAGCAGTACTTC
-	TRBV30	-	TRBJ2-6	CAWSLVSGANVLTF	TGTGCCTGGAGTTTGGTTTCTGGGGCCAACGTCCTGACTTTC
-	TRBV15	TRBD2	TRBJ2-1	CATSRGLAGSYNEQFF	TGTGCCACCAGCAGAGGACTAGCGGGCTCCTACAATGAGCAGTTCTTC
few	TRBV15	-	TRBJ2-1	CATSYFRSYNEQFF	TGTGCCACTTCGTACTTCCGCTCCTACAATGAGCAGTTCTTC
-	TRBV30	-	TRBJ2-1	CAWSVWVGSYNEQFF	TGTGCCTGGAGTGTATGGGTCGGGTCCTACAATGAGCAGTTCTTC
-	TRBV7-8	-	TRBJ2-7	CASSMGTSISYEQYF	TGTGCCAGCAGCATGGGGACTTCAATCTCCTACGAGCAGTACTTC
-	TRBV20-1	-	TRBJ2-1	CSARGVNEQFF	TGCAGTGCTAGAGGAGTCAATGAGCAGTTCTTC
few	TRBV21-1	-	TRBJ2-3	CASSKRLAVPLLPSTDTQYF	TGTGCCAGCAGCAAGCGACTAGCGGTACCTTTGTTACCTAGCACAGATACGCAGTATTTT
-	TRBV6-5	-	TRBJ2-7	CASSYGGSYEQYF	TGTGCCAGCAGTTACGGCGGTAGCTACGAGCAGTACTTC
-	TRBV30	-	TRBJ2-3	CAWSLGPDTQYF	TGTGCCTGGAGTCTGGGGCCAGATACGCAGTATTTT
-	TRBV7-2	-	TRBJ2-7	CASSSTAAPAEQYF	TGTGCCAGCAGCTCCACAGCGGCCCCCGCCGAGCAGTACTTC
-	TRBV29-1	-	TRBJ1-3	CSVVPRLSGNTIYF	TGCAGCGTTGTACCACGGCTCTCTGGAAACACCATATATTTT
-	TRBV19	-	TRBJ2-3	CASQSAATDTQYF	TGTGCCAGCCAAAGTGCGGCCACAGATACGCAGTATTTT
few	TRBV29-1	-	TRBJ1-1	CSVDITAFNTEAFF	TGCAGCGTTGACATCACAGCTTTTAACACTGAAGCTTTCTTT
-	TRBV30	TRBD2	TRBJ2-1	CAWNDGRDSSYNEQFF	TGTGCCTGGAATGACGGGAGGGATAGCTCCTACAATGAGCAGTTCTTC
-	TRBV15	TRBD1	TRBJ1-4	CATSRGHTGEGEKLFF	TGTGCCACCAGCAGAGGCCACACAGGGGAGGGTGAAAAACTGTTTTTT
-	TRBV4-1	-	TRBJ1-5	CASSQVNGPSNQPQHF	TGCGCCAGCAGCCAAGTGAACGGCCCCTCTAATCAGCCCCAGCATTTT
few	TRBV30	-	TRBJ2-1	CAWSPYTNRDYNEQFF	TGTGCCTGGAGTCCATACACTAACCGGGACTACAATGAGCAGTTCTTC
few	TRBV10-3	TRBD1	TRBJ1-4	CATSPAGGGEKLFF	TGTGCGACCAGTCCGGCAGGGGGAGGTGAAAAACTGTTTTTT
-	TRBV10-3	TRBD1	TRBJ2-5	CAISESGQQETQYF	TGTGCCATCAGTGAGTCGGGACAGCAAGAGACCCAGTACTTC
-	TRBV30	TRBD2	TRBJ2-2	CAWRGPSGGLATGELFF	TGTGCCTGGAGAGGACCTAGCGGGGGCCTGGCCACCGGGGAGCTGTTTTTT
few	TRBV5-1	-	TRBJ2-1	CASSLEASSYNEQFF	TGCGCCAGCAGCTTGGAGGCGAGCTCCTACAATGAGCAGTTCTTC
-	TRBV2	-	TRBJ2-7	CASLSADEQYF	TGTGCCAGCCTATCGGCAGACGAGCAGTACTTC
-	TRBV5-4	-	TRBJ2-5	CASSWKKGETQYF	TGTGCCAGCAGCTGGAAGAAAGGAGAGACCCAGTACTTC
-	TRBV30	TRBD1	TRBJ2-7	CAWSGDRTRGNEQYF	TGTGCCTGGAGTGGGGACAGGACGCGCGGGAACGAGCAGTACTTC
-	TRBV7-9	-	TRBJ2-6	CASSFLPGANVLTF	TGTGCCAGCAGCTTTTTACCTGGGGCCAACGTCCTGACTTTC
-	TRBV7-8	-	TRBJ2-7	CASSLARATYEQYF	TGTGCCAGCAGCTTAGCGCGGGCGACCTACGAGCAGTACTTC
few	TRBV11-2	TRBD2	TRBJ2-5	CASTTSGRGETQYF	TGTGCCAGCACCACTAGCGGGAGGGGAGAGACCCAGTACTTC
-	TRBV5-6	-	TRBJ2-3	CASRPWTPSTDTQYF	TGTGCCAGCAGGCCCTGGACTCCCTCCACAGATACGCAGTATTTT
-	TRBV4-1	TRBD2	TRBJ2-1	CASSQDETSGYNEQFF	TGCGCCAGCAGCCAAGATGAGACTAGCGGGTACAATGAGCAGTTCTTC
-	TRBV18	-	TRBJ1-2	CASSPDTNYGYTF	TGTGCCAGCTCACCAGACACTAACTATGGCTACACCTTC
-	TRBV7-2	-	TRBJ2-3	CASSQDQGADTQYF	TGTGCCAGCAGCCAAGACCAGGGCGCAGATACGCAGTATTTT
few	TRBV12-5	TRBD1	TRBJ1-4	CASGLTGVGEKLFF	TGTGCTAGTGGTTTGACAGGGGTGGGCGAAAAACTGTTTTTT
-	TRBV19	-	TRBJ2-5	CASGLGETQYF	TGTGCCAGCGGGCTGGGGGAGACCCAGTACTTC
-	TRBV7-9	-	TRBJ2-3	CASSLEGFGTDTQYF	TGTGCCAGCAGCTTAGAAGGGTTCGGCACAGATACGCAGTATTTT
-	TRBV25-1	-	TRBJ1-1	CASSWENTEAFF	TGTGCCAGCAGTTGGGAGAACACTGAAGCTTTCTTT
-	TRBV18	-	TRBJ2-4	CASSPGLALAKNIQYF	TGTGCCAGCTCACCTGGACTGGCACTAGCCAAAAACATTCAGTACTTC
-	TRBV7-9	-	TRBJ1-1	CASSLMGREVLNTEAFF	TGTGCCAGCAGCTTAATGGGGAGAGAAGTTTTGAACACTGAAGCTTTCTTT
-	TRBV2	-	TRBJ2-4	CASSEGAGNIQYF	TGTGCCAGCAGTGAGGGGGCGGGAAACATTCAGTACTTC
-	TRBV27	-	TRBJ2-1	CASRRADSSYNEQFF	TGTGCCAGCAGGCGCGCCGATAGCTCCTACAATGAGCAGTTCTTC